This T cell receptor beta chain was captured by sequencing in a study of cytomegalovirus exposure and HLA in healthy donors. Study findings and constraints: Earlier results showed most TCR beta V segments being productive about 87% or about 30% of the time. Researchers reported in a later analysis that a missense DCLRE1C variant was tied to TCR beta V- and J-gene trimming.

The PCR contained 60 Vbeta and 13 Jbeta primers. In the source study's methods: Some 11 million of the 80 million or so unique TCR beta chains counted in a later analysis were shared. Sequenced by immunoSEQ multiplex PCR; TCRdb stores in-frame clones only, minus some. V and J calls and clone size are given by that table; D and trimming were obtained from the DNA. The table has roughly 180,000 clones, 75% to 85% seen once. Worth noting for this clone: No antigen is known for it.

Each donor was healthy, and each was a bone marrow donor. Sample: PBMCs. This receptor was obtained from a woman aged 60-75 years in good health and CMV-seropositive.

CDR3 bases: TGCGCCAGCAGCTCAACACAGCTCCACACAGATACGCAGTATTTT. It yields the protein CASSSTQLHTDTQYF. This chain uses TRBV5-1 with TRBJ2-3; D not certain. Germline lookup yields CDR1 SGHRS and CDR2 YFSETQ. V gave up 3 bases and J gave up 2 bases, with 13 bases separating them. The CDR3 runs 15 residues. The whole variable domain, filled in from reference TRBV5-1 and TRBJ2-3, reads KAGVTQTPRYLIKTRGQQVTLSCSPISGHRSVSWYQQTPGQGLQFLFEYFSETQRNKGNFPGRFSGRQFSNSRSEMNVSTLELGDSALYLCASSSTQLHTDTQYFGPGTRLTVL.